The TCR beta chain under discussion was sequenced for a study of control samples from healthy donors and cancer patients. The V gene's germline CDR1 is MNHNY and CDR2 SVGAGI (reference sequence). The CDR3 totals 14 residues. J gave up 2 bases and V 6 bases, and 6 bases lay outside the gene matches. Assay: immunoSEQ multiplex PCR; the TCRdb copy retains only in-frame clones and omits some. Of roughly 59,000 clones in the sample, more than 85% were seen once. This clone showed up just a few times. The sequenced sample was PBMCs. This clonotype originated in a man aged 35 to 55 with colorectal cancer. The chain employs TRBV6-6 and TRBJ1-2, with 7 positions matching TRBD1. The CDR3 bases are TGTGCCAGCAGGCGGACAGGCGAAAACTATGGCTACACCTTC. Its translation: CASRRTGENYGYTF.